The rows below give T cell receptor beta chains drawn from one sample of a study of shared clonotypes between healthy human individuals. Libraries were prepared by immunoSEQ multiplex PCR; TCRdb keeps only in-frame clonotypes and omits some of them. The sample lists about 2.1 million clones, about 93% occurring once. The material sequenced was naive CD8+ T cells from PBMCs. These receptors all come from a man younger than 35 in good health. Some clones in this sample may be carry-over from other donors' samples. Both conserved end residues are part of each CDR3. A D gene is named only where the DNA matches it firmly. Clone size is shown for a subset of rows, as once, few, many or a class of expanded clone.

D gene: TRBD2
J gene: TRBJ2-2
V gene: TRBV7-2
clone size: -
CDR3 protein: CASSANPGLAGDDGELFF
CDR3 DNA: TGTGCCAGCAGCGCTAACCCGGGACTAGCGGGAGATGACGGGGAGCTGTTTTTT

D gene: TRBD2
J gene: TRBJ2-1
V gene: TRBV7-3
clone size: -
CDR3 protein: CASSSPTSGVAGEQFF
CDR3 DNA: TGTGCCAGCAGCTCCCCTACTAGCGGGGTAGCAGGTGAGCAGTTCTTC

D gene: TRBD1
J gene: TRBJ2-3
V gene: TRBV7-9
clone size: -
CDR3 protein: CASSLVQGKTDTQYF
CDR3 DNA: TGTGCCAGCAGCTTAGTACAGGGGAAGACAGATACGCAGTATTTT

D gene: TRBD1
J gene: TRBJ1-1
V gene: TRBV5-8
clone size: -
CDR3 protein: CASSLDRDQDMNTEAFF
CDR3 DNA: TGTGCCAGCAGCTTAGACAGGGATCAAGATATGAACACTGAAGCTTTCTTT

D gene: -
J gene: TRBJ2-7
V gene: TRBV9
clone size: -
CDR3 protein: CASSVAVGFYEQYF
CDR3 DNA: TGTGCCAGCAGCGTAGCGGTCGGCTTCTACGAGCAGTACTTC

D gene: -
J gene: TRBJ1-3
V gene: TRBV7-9
clone size: -
CDR3 protein: CASSFAAFGNTIYF
CDR3 DNA: TGTGCCAGCAGCTTTGCGGCTTTTGGAAACACCATATATTTT

D gene: TRBD2
J gene: TRBJ2-7
V gene: TRBV27
clone size: -
CDR3 protein: CASSSLGGKSFYEQYF
CDR3 DNA: TGTGCCAGCAGCTCTTTGGGGGGGAAGAGCTTCTACGAGCAGTACTTC

D gene: -
J gene: TRBJ1-1
V gene: TRBV7-9
clone size: few
CDR3 protein: CASSSLREAFF
CDR3 DNA: TGTGCCAGCAGCTCCCTTCGGGAAGCTTTCTTT

D gene: -
J gene: TRBJ1-1
V gene: TRBV9
clone size: once
CDR3 protein: CASSAINAGGQHEAFF
CDR3 DNA: TGTGCCAGCAGCGCCATTAATGCGGGGGGGCAGCATGAAGCTTTCTTT

D gene: TRBD1
J gene: TRBJ2-5
V gene: TRBV14
clone size: -
CDR3 protein: CASSQARGRETQYF
CDR3 DNA: TGTGCCAGCAGCCAAGCCAGGGGGAGAGAGACCCAGTACTTC

D gene: TRBD2
J gene: TRBJ2-7
V gene: TRBV7-9
clone size: -
CDR3 protein: CASSRGSGYEQYF
CDR3 DNA: TGTGCCAGCAGCCGCGGGAGTGGGTACGAGCAGTACTTC

D gene: TRBD1
J gene: TRBJ2-2
V gene: TRBV11-2
clone size: once
CDR3 protein: CASSTPDRVEVNAGELFF
CDR3 DNA: TGTGCCAGCAGCACACCGGACAGGGTGGAAGTCAACGCCGGGGAGCTGTTTTTT

D gene: TRBD1
J gene: TRBJ2-7
V gene: TRBV4-1
clone size: -
CDR3 protein: CASSHRDSYEQYF
CDR3 DNA: TGCGCCAGCAGCCATAGGGACAGCTACGAGCAGTACTTC

D gene: TRBD2
J gene: TRBJ2-7
V gene: TRBV5-1
clone size: -
CDR3 protein: CASSPGGASGISYEQYF
CDR3 DNA: TGCGCCAGCAGCCCCGGAGGTGCTAGCGGAATCTCCTACGAGCAGTACTTC

D gene: TRBD1
J gene: TRBJ1-3
V gene: TRBV2
clone size: -
CDR3 protein: CASDGTRDRPGNTIYF
CDR3 DNA: TGTGCCAGTGATGGAACCCGGGACAGGCCGGGAAACACCATATATTTT

D gene: -
J gene: TRBJ1-1
V gene: TRBV9
clone size: -
CDR3 protein: CASSGGDGTEAFF
CDR3 DNA: TGTGCCAGCAGCGGGGGGGATGGTACTGAAGCTTTCTTT

D gene: -
J gene: TRBJ2-5
V gene: TRBV4-2
clone size: once
CDR3 protein: CASSQGGLILPGGEETQYF
CDR3 DNA: TGTGCCAGCAGCCAAGGGGGGCTCATCCTCCCGGGAGGTGAAGAGACCCAGTACTTC

D gene: TRBD1
J gene: TRBJ2-3
V gene: TRBV25-1
clone size: once
CDR3 protein: CASSTPGQLTDTQYF
CDR3 DNA: TGTGCCAGCAGTACCCCGGGACAGTTAACAGATACGCAGTATTTT

D gene: TRBD2
J gene: TRBJ2-1
V gene: TRBV27
clone size: -
CDR3 protein: CASSFGAGGLVEQFF
CDR3 DNA: TGTGCCAGCAGCTTCGGGGCGGGAGGGTTGGTTGAGCAGTTCTTC

D gene: -
J gene: TRBJ1-1
V gene: TRBV7-9
clone size: -
CDR3 protein: CASSQAAKTEAFF
CDR3 DNA: TGTGCCAGCAGCCAAGCCGCAAAGACTGAAGCTTTCTTT

D gene: TRBD2
J gene: TRBJ2-1
V gene: TRBV19
clone size: -
CDR3 protein: CASTYVREGLETNEQFF
CDR3 DNA: TGTGCCAGTACCTACGTTCGGGAGGGACTCGAAACTAATGAGCAGTTCTTC

D gene: TRBD1
J gene: TRBJ2-7
V gene: TRBV9
clone size: -
CDR3 protein: CASSVSGTAYEQYF
CDR3 DNA: TGTGCCAGCAGCGTAAGTGGGACAGCCTACGAGCAGTACTTC

D gene: -
J gene: TRBJ2-5
V gene: TRBV9
clone size: -
CDR3 protein: CASSVALGRETQYF
CDR3 DNA: TGTGCCAGCAGCGTAGCTCTGGGGAGAGAGACCCAGTACTTC

D gene: TRBD1
J gene: TRBJ2-3
V gene: TRBV27
clone size: -
CDR3 protein: CASKTGGAADTQYF
CDR3 DNA: TGTGCCAGCAAAACAGGGGGCGCGGCAGATACGCAGTATTTT

D gene: -
J gene: TRBJ1-3
V gene: TRBV19
clone size: -
CDR3 protein: CASSIDGSSGNTIYF
CDR3 DNA: TGTGCCAGTAGTATCGACGGGAGCTCTGGAAACACCATATATTTT

D gene: -
J gene: TRBJ1-2
V gene: TRBV11-2
clone size: few
CDR3 protein: CASSLNGLDGYTF
CDR3 DNA: TGTGCCAGCAGCTTGAACGGGCTCGATGGCTACACCTTC

D gene: TRBD2
J gene: TRBJ2-7
V gene: TRBV5-1
clone size: -
CDR3 protein: CASSGTSGTEQYF
CDR3 DNA: TGCGCCAGCAGCGGGACTAGCGGGACCGAGCAGTACTTC

D gene: TRBD2
J gene: TRBJ2-1
V gene: TRBV2
clone size: -
CDR3 protein: CASTPGLARSSYNEQFF
CDR3 DNA: TGTGCCAGCACACCCGGACTAGCGCGGAGCTCCTACAATGAGCAGTTCTTC

D gene: -
J gene: TRBJ2-7
V gene: TRBV5-1
clone size: once
CDR3 protein: CASSQNRDFYEQYF
CDR3 DNA: TGCGCCAGCAGCCAGAATCGGGACTTCTACGAGCAGTACTTC

D gene: -
J gene: TRBJ2-5
V gene: TRBV6-4
clone size: -
CDR3 protein: CASSERAVQETQYF
CDR3 DNA: TGTGCCAGCAGTGAACGAGCGGTCCAAGAGACCCAGTACTTC

D gene: -
J gene: TRBJ2-6
V gene: TRBV4-1
clone size: -
CDR3 protein: CASSQIRDAPSGANVLTF
CDR3 DNA: TGCGCCAGCAGCCAAATCAGGGATGCCCCCTCTGGGGCCAACGTCCTGACTTTC

D gene: TRBD2
J gene: TRBJ2-7
V gene: TRBV28
clone size: -
CDR3 protein: CASSRLPQGLAGADEQYF
CDR3 DNA: TGTGCCAGCAGCCGCCTCCCCCAGGGACTAGCGGGAGCGGACGAGCAGTACTTC

D gene: -
J gene: TRBJ1-1
V gene: TRBV28
clone size: -
CDR3 protein: CASSSPLVPEAFF
CDR3 DNA: TGTGCCAGCAGTTCCCCTTTGGTTCCTGAAGCTTTCTTT

D gene: -
J gene: TRBJ2-1
V gene: TRBV11-2
clone size: -
CDR3 protein: CASSPRGDEQFF
CDR3 DNA: TGTGCCAGCAGCCCTCGTGGGGATGAGCAGTTCTTC

D gene: -
J gene: TRBJ1-2
V gene: TRBV5-4
clone size: -
CDR3 protein: CASSLDRSFNYGYTF
CDR3 DNA: TGTGCCAGCAGCTTGGACAGGAGCTTTAACTATGGCTACACCTTC

D gene: -
J gene: TRBJ2-7
V gene: TRBV6-5
clone size: -
CDR3 protein: CASSYSGVDEQYF
CDR3 DNA: TGTGCCAGCAGTTACTCGGGAGTGGACGAGCAGTACTTC

D gene: -
J gene: TRBJ2-7
V gene: TRBV10-3
clone size: -
CDR3 protein: CAISGGRMDSYEQYF
CDR3 DNA: TGTGCCATCAGTGGTGGCAGGATGGACTCCTACGAGCAGTACTTC

D gene: TRBD1
J gene: TRBJ2-1
V gene: TRBV7-9
clone size: -
CDR3 protein: CASSTNRGPPYNEQFF
CDR3 DNA: TGTGCCAGCAGCACCAACAGGGGTCCTCCCTACAATGAGCAGTTCTTC

D gene: -
J gene: TRBJ2-7
V gene: TRBV27
clone size: -
CDR3 protein: CASSFERGNYEQYF
CDR3 DNA: TGTGCCAGCAGTTTCGAAAGGGGGAACTACGAGCAGTACTTC

D gene: -
J gene: TRBJ1-5
V gene: TRBV27
clone size: -
CDR3 protein: CASSFTGFNQPQHF
CDR3 DNA: TGTGCCAGCAGTTTTACAGGCTTCAATCAGCCCCAGCATTTT

D gene: -
J gene: TRBJ1-5
V gene: TRBV6-5
clone size: -
CDR3 protein: CASSYYRDRSSPQHF
CDR3 DNA: TGTGCCAGCAGTTACTATAGGGACCGGTCTTCGCCCCAGCATTTT

D gene: TRBD2
J gene: TRBJ2-2
V gene: TRBV7-9
clone size: -
CDR3 protein: CASSSPGTSGRASTGELFF
CDR3 DNA: TGTGCCAGCAGCTCACCTGGGACTAGCGGGAGAGCCTCAACCGGGGAGCTGTTTTTT

D gene: TRBD1
J gene: TRBJ1-2
V gene: TRBV19
clone size: -
CDR3 protein: CASSIWDSTTMAGYTF
CDR3 DNA: TGTGCCAGTAGTATATGGGACAGTACGACAATGGCTGGCTACACCTTC

D gene: -
J gene: TRBJ2-7
V gene: TRBV29-1
clone size: -
CDR3 protein: CSVVSAAYEQYF
CDR3 DNA: TGCAGCGTTGTGTCAGCCGCCTACGAGCAGTACTTC

D gene: TRBD2
J gene: TRBJ2-1
V gene: TRBV19
clone size: -
CDR3 protein: CASTPSVAGVYNEQFF
CDR3 DNA: TGTGCCAGTACTCCGTCTGTAGCGGGAGTTTACAATGAGCAGTTCTTC

D gene: -
J gene: TRBJ2-1
V gene: TRBV4-3
clone size: -
CDR3 protein: CASTVTRAQYNEQFF
CDR3 DNA: TGCGCCAGCACGGTTACAAGGGCCCAGTACAATGAGCAGTTCTTC

D gene: TRBD2
J gene: TRBJ2-1
V gene: TRBV11-3
clone size: -
CDR3 protein: CASSWGGLAGESEQFF
CDR3 DNA: TGTGCCAGCAGCTGGGGAGGACTAGCGGGAGAATCTGAGCAGTTCTTC

D gene: -
J gene: TRBJ2-7
V gene: TRBV4-3
clone size: -
CDR3 protein: CASSQDRQYYEQYF
CDR3 DNA: TGCGCCAGCAGCCAAGATCGACAGTATTACGAGCAGTACTTC

D gene: -
J gene: TRBJ2-1
V gene: TRBV27
clone size: -
CDR3 protein: CASSLLGPHEQFF
CDR3 DNA: TGTGCCAGCAGTTTATTAGGGCCCCATGAGCAGTTCTTC

D gene: -
J gene: TRBJ2-7
V gene: TRBV11-2
clone size: -
CDR3 protein: CASSGTVTSFKQYF
CDR3 DNA: TGTGCCAGCAGCGGAACGGTGACTTCCTTCAAGCAGTACTTC

D gene: TRBD2
J gene: TRBJ2-7
V gene: TRBV7-9
clone size: -
CDR3 protein: CASSPVLAGVREQYF
CDR3 DNA: TGTGCCAGCAGCCCCGTGCTAGCGGGAGTGCGCGAGCAGTACTTC

D gene: TRBD2
J gene: TRBJ2-1
V gene: TRBV7-8
clone size: once
CDR3 protein: CASSSARLADYNEQFF
CDR3 DNA: TGTGCCAGCAGCTCGGCAAGACTAGCGGACTACAATGAGCAGTTCTTC

D gene: -
J gene: TRBJ2-2
V gene: TRBV13
clone size: -
CDR3 protein: CASSLVPSAYTGELFF
CDR3 DNA: TGTGCCAGCAGCTTAGTCCCTAGCGCCTACACCGGGGAGCTGTTTTTT

D gene: -
J gene: TRBJ1-1
V gene: TRBV28
clone size: -
CDR3 protein: CASSLTRAEAFF
CDR3 DNA: TGTGCCAGCAGTTTAACCCGGGCTGAAGCTTTCTTT

D gene: -
J gene: TRBJ1-1
V gene: TRBV11-2
clone size: -
CDR3 protein: CASCLGGRTEAFF
CDR3 DNA: TGTGCCAGCTGCCTTGGGGGTCGGACTGAAGCTTTCTTT